This T cell receptor beta chain was identified in a study of regulatory T cells in long-lasting Graves disease. Overall study context: Antithyroid drug use was under 3 months in newly diagnosed Graves' patients.

The ends lost 0 bases at V and 0 bases at J; junction bases unmatched: 4. The CDR3 contains 17 residues. Germline V gene lookup returns CDR1 SGHDT and CDR2 YYEEEE. Researchers made TCR beta libraries by using iRepertoire HTBI primers and running Arm-PCR on CDR3 regions. TCRdb passed the multiplex PCR reads through MiXCR, listing each CDR3 protein once. This table has about 460,000 distinct CDR3 sequences, around 15% appearing once. Time point noted: newly diagnosed GD, antithyroid drugs for less than 3 months. There was RNA extracted from PBMCs, and the TCR library was made from it. These data also featured in a second study, about T cells in Graves' hyperthyroidism and ophthalmopathy.

The clonotype was recovered from a woman aged 45-60 years with Graves disease. J is TRBJ2-2 and V is TRBV5-6, with 8 bases fitting TRBD2. The source was peripheral blood mononuclear cells (PBMCs), collected at new diagnosis, from a patient treated with antithyroid drugs. Here the CDR3 reads CASSLVGAGANTGELFF. The DNA of the CDR3 is TGTGCCAGCAGCTTGGTGGGAGCGGGAGCGAACACCGGGGAGCTGTTTTTT.